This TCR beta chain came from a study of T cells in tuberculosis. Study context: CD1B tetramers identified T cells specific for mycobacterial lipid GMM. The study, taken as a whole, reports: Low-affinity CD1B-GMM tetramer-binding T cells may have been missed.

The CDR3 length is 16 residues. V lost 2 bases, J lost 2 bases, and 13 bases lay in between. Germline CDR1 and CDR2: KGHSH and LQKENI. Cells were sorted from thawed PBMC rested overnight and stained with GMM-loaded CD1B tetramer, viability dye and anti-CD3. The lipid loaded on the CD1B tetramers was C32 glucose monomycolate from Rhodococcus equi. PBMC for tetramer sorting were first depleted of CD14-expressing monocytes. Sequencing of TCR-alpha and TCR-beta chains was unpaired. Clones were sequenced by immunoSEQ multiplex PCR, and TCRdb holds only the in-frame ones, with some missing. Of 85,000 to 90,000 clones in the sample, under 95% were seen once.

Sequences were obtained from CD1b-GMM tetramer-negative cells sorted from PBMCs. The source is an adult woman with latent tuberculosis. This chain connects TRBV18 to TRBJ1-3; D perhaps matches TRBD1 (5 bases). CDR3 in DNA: TGTGCCAGCTCACCAAGCCCCGCGACAGCTGGAAACACCATATATTTT. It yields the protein CASSPSPATAGNTIYF.